This is a list of T cell receptor beta chains from one sample in a study of Ad26.COV2.S vaccination and SARS-CoV-2 variants. TCRdb's copy holds only in-frame clones and misses some; the assay was immunoSEQ multiplex PCR. The table lists about 390,000 clones, roughly nine tenths of them singletons. The material was peripheral blood, obtained in a trial of Ad26.COV2.S vaccine versus placebo. Receptor source: a person between 18 and 60 years old who received the Ad26.COV2.S COVID-19 vaccine or a placebo. CDR3s include the opening cysteine and the closing phenylalanine or tryptophan. The order of the fields is J gene, clone size, D gene, V gene, CDR3 protein, CDR3 DNA. The D gene is left open where the match is weak. Size is omitted from some rows. Given values are once, few, many or a class for expanded clones.

TRBJ2-3	-	TRBD2	TRBV5-1	CASSWTSGATDTQYF	TGCGCCAGCAGCTGGACTAGCGGGGCCACAGATACGCAGTATTTT
TRBJ1-1	few	-	TRBV4-1	CASSQLPRGRNTEAFF	TGCGCCAGCAGCCAGCTGCCCCGGGGCCGGAACACTGAAGCTTTCTTT
TRBJ1-1	-	-	TRBV5-1	CASSFLSGTNTEAFF	TGCGCCAGCAGCTTTCTTAGTGGGACGAACACTGAAGCTTTCTTT
TRBJ1-3	-	-	TRBV14	CASSQAGGNTIYF	TGTGCCAGCAGCCAAGCTGGGGGAAACACCATATATTTT
TRBJ1-1	-	-	TRBV27	CASSPPGLPNTEAFF	TGTGCCAGCAGCCCTCCGGGACTGCCGAACACTGAAGCTTTCTTT
TRBJ1-1	once	-	TRBV29-1	CSVGGLNTEAFF	TGCAGCGTAGGGGGGCTGAACACTGAAGCTTTCTTT
TRBJ1-2	-	-	TRBV15	CATSRDLAQNYGYTF	TGTGCCACCAGCAGAGATCTGGCCCAGAACTATGGCTACACCTTC
TRBJ1-2	-	-	TRBV21-1	CASSPDRAGGYTF	TGTGCCAGCAGCCCGGACAGGGCGGGTGGCTACACCTTC
TRBJ1-6	-	-	TRBV6-5	CASCSGAPYNSPLHF	TGTGCCAGCTGTTCGGGGGCCCCATATAATTCACCCCTCCACTTT
TRBJ2-3	-	-	TRBV5-1	CASSSLTGLGTDTQYF	TGCGCCAGCAGCTCTTTGACTGGGTTGGGCACAGATACGCAGTATTTT
TRBJ2-1	-	TRBD2	TRBV7-9	CASSLDPWVAGGYNEQFF	TGTGCCAGCAGCTTAGACCCCTGGGTAGCGGGGGGGTACAATGAGCAGTTCTTC
TRBJ2-3	-	-	TRBV6-5	CASSDRDTGTDTQYF	TGTGCCAGCAGCGACCGGGACACAGGCACAGATACGCAGTATTTT
TRBJ1-2	-	-	TRBV6-1	CASSESVGDNYGYTF	TGTGCCAGCAGTGAATCAGTCGGCGATAACTATGGCTACACCTTC
TRBJ2-1	few	-	TRBV19	CASSIDLPNEQFF	TGTGCCAGTAGTATAGACCTTCCCAATGAGCAGTTCTTC
TRBJ2-7	-	TRBD1	TRBV11-2	CASSRRTGRNEQYF	TGTGCCAGCAGCCGCCGGACAGGGAGGAACGAGCAGTACTTC
TRBJ2-3	-	-	TRBV24-1	CATSARAGEDTQYF	TGTGCCACCAGTGCTAGGGCAGGGGAAGATACGCAGTATTTT
TRBJ1-3	-	-	TRBV7-2	CASSFSGDTIYF	TGTGCCAGCAGCTTCTCAGGGGACACCATATATTTT
TRBJ1-1	-	TRBD1	TRBV5-1	CASSLETGNTEAFF	TGCGCCAGCAGCTTGGAGACAGGGAATACTGAAGCTTTCTTT
TRBJ1-2	-	-	TRBV27	CASSLRESYGYTF	TGTGCCAGCAGTTTAAGGGAGTCCTATGGCTACACCTTC
TRBJ1-2	-	TRBD1	TRBV6-2/TRBV6-3	CASRPRQGVGYTF	TGTGCCAGCAGACCTCGACAGGGTGTAGGCTACACCTTC
TRBJ1-4	-	-	TRBV9	CASSPRQNDNEKLFF	TGTGCCAGCAGCCCACGACAGAATGATAATGAAAAACTGTTTTTT
TRBJ2-4	-	-	TRBV29-1	CSVDRGNIQYF	TGCAGCGTTGACAGGGGAAACATTCAGTACTTC
TRBJ2-3	once	-	TRBV19	CASSISYGGADTQYF	TGTGCCAGTAGTATTAGTTATGGGGGCGCAGATACGCAGTATTTT
TRBJ2-7	-	TRBD2	TRBV6-1	CASSEGSGGNEQYF	TGTGCCAGCAGTGAAGGGAGCGGGGGCAACGAGCAGTACTTC
TRBJ1-1	once	-	TRBV18	CASSKTGTDNTEAFF	TGTGCCAGCTCAAAAACCGGGACGGATAACACTGAAGCTTTCTTT
TRBJ2-1	-	TRBD1	TRBV7-2	CASSSGQGGNEQFF	TGTGCCAGCAGCTCCGGACAGGGTGGCAATGAGCAGTTCTTC
TRBJ1-6	-	-	TRBV6-1	CASSELRDTNSPLHF	TGTGCCAGCAGTGAATTGCGGGACACTAATTCACCCCTCCACTTT
TRBJ1-1	once	-	TRBV7-6	CASSLQQNTEAFF	TGTGCCAGCAGCCTACAGCAGAACACTGAAGCTTTCTTT
TRBJ2-3	-	-	TRBV7-8	CASSWLARGGDTQYF	TGTGCCAGCAGCTGGCTTGCCCGTGGGGGGGATACGCAGTATTTT
TRBJ1-2	few	TRBD1	TRBV5-6	CASSLEQGDNYGYTF	TGTGCCAGCAGCTTGGAGCAGGGGGACAACTATGGCTACACCTTC
TRBJ2-3	-	-	TRBV6-6	CASSQPGESTDTQYF	TGTGCCAGCAGCCAACCGGGGGAAAGCACAGATACGCAGTATTTT
TRBJ1-1	-	-	TRBV7-9	CASSPGYRLPNTEAFF	TGTGCCAGCAGCCCGGGATACAGATTACCGAACACTGAAGCTTTCTTT
TRBJ1-4	-	TRBD1	TRBV2	CASRGGTGPEKLFF	TGTGCCAGCCGCGGGGGGACAGGGCCTGAAAAACTGTTTTTT
TRBJ2-7	once	-	TRBV7-9	CASSLDRTYEQYF	TGTGCCAGCAGCTTAGACAGAACCTACGAGCAGTACTTC
TRBJ1-2	-	-	TRBV19	CASSIANVIYGYTF	TGTGCCAGTAGTATAGCCAACGTAATCTATGGCTACACCTTC
TRBJ1-3	-	-	TRBV7-2	CASSLQAESSGNTIYF	TGTGCCAGCAGCTTACAGGCCGAGAGCTCTGGAAACACCATATATTTT
TRBJ2-7	-	TRBD2	TRBV2	CASSLQRGPYEQYF	TGTGCCAGCAGTCTGCAGCGGGGACCCTACGAGCAGTACTTC
TRBJ1-5	-	-	TRBV18	CASSPGGAIGQPQHF	TGTGCCAGCTCACCAGGGGGGGCGATCGGACAGCCCCAGCATTTT
TRBJ1-5	-	-	TRBV10-3	CAISESRGTGQPQHF	TGTGCCATCAGTGAGTCCCGGGGAACAGGACAGCCCCAGCATTTT
TRBJ2-7	-	-	TRBV6-5	CASSYVAGSSYEQYF	TGTGCCAGCAGTTACGTGGCAGGGAGCTCCTACGAGCAGTACTTC
TRBJ1-1	-	-	TRBV4-1	CASSQMVGSAEAFF	TGCGCCAGCAGCCAAATGGTGGGGAGCGCTGAAGCTTTCTTT
TRBJ1-1	-	TRBD1	TRBV19	CASSGDRVNTEAFF	TGTGCCAGTAGTGGGGACAGGGTGAACACTGAAGCTTTCTTT
TRBJ1-1	-	TRBD1	TRBV9	CASSVGQGKAFF	TGTGCCAGCAGCGTCGGACAGGGGAAAGCTTTCTTT
TRBJ1-1	-	-	TRBV19	CASSLGQFGEAFF	TGTGCCAGTAGTTTAGGACAGTTCGGTGAAGCTTTCTTT
TRBJ1-3	-	-	TRBV12-3/TRBV12-4	CASSLSGNTIYF	TGTGCCAGCAGTTTATCTGGAAACACCATATATTTT
TRBJ1-5	-	-	TRBV7-2	CASSFNGSQHF	TGTGCCAGCAGCTTTAATGGGTCCCAGCATTTT
TRBJ1-1	once	TRBD1	TRBV10-3	CAISESKGTVNTEAFF	TGTGCCATCAGTGAGTCGAAAGGGACAGTTAACACTGAAGCTTTCTTT
TRBJ1-1	-	-	TRBV5-4	CASSEGIGSTEAFF	TGTGCCAGCAGCGAGGGAATTGGGAGCACTGAAGCTTTCTTT
TRBJ1-1	-	TRBD1	TRBV6-5	CASSRGDRMNTEAFF	TGTGCCAGCAGTAGGGGGGACAGGATGAACACTGAAGCTTTCTTT